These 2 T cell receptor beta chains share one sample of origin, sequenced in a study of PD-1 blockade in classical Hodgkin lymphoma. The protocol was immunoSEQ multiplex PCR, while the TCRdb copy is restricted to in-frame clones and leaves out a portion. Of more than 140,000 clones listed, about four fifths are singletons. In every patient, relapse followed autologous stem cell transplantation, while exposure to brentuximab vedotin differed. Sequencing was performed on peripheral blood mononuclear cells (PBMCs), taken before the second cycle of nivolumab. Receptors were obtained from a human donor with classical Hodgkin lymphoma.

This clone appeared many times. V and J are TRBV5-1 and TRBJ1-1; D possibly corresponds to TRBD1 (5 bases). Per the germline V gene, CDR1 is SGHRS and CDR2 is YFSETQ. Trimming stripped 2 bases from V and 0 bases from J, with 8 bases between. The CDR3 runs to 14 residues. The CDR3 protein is CASSLQAMNTEAFF. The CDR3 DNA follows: TGCGCCAGCAGCTTACAGGCTATGAACACTGAAGCTTTCTTT.

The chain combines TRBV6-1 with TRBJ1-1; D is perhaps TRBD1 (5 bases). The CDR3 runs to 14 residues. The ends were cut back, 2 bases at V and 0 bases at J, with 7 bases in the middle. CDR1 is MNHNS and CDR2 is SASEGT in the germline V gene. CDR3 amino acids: CASSELGLNTEAFF. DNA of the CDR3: TGTGCCAGCAGTGAATTGGGGCTGAACACTGAAGCTTTCTTT.